Included here is one T cell receptor beta chain sequence, with context. Clones were read by immunoSEQ multiplex PCR, and TCRdb kept only the in-frame ones, dropping some. Here the sample spans some 160,000 clones, roughly 94% being singletons. Germline CDR1 reads SGHAT; CDR2 reads FQNNGV. J gave up 0 bases and V 1 base, and 1 base lay outside the gene matches. CDR3 length equals 15 residues. The entry originates in a study of control samples from healthy donors and cancer patients. The sample was blood. The clonotype was recovered from a woman aged 40 to 55 in good health. This chain connects TRBV11-2 to TRBJ1-2, with 8 bases matching TRBD1. Here the CDR3 reads CASSLADRANYGYTF. In DNA form, the CDR3 reads TGTGCCAGCAGCTTAGCGGACAGGGCTAACTATGGCTACACCTTC.